This T cell receptor (beta chain) is drawn from a study of tumor-infiltrating lymphocytes in primary liver carcinoma. About this clonotype: A much larger clone sits a single nucleotide away, making a read error possible.

Co-extraction of both nucleic acids (RNA and DNA) used roughly 19-33 mg of unsorted bulk tissue. By surgical resection, the patients were treated for their primary liver carcinoma. Collection of samples drew on five separate regions of each tumor. The CDR3 loop spans 14 amino acids. CDR1 is GTSNPN, CDR2 SVGIG, per germline (reference sequence). With 3 bases removed from V and 1 base from J, the gap between germline ends came to 10 bases. Starting material of 400 to 600 ng total RNA yielded TCR beta cDNA via a constant-region primer. Slightly modified ARM-PCR with three nested multiplex PCR rounds yielded TCR beta libraries. In the first two PCR rounds, TRBV1-TRBV30 forward primers were paired with a C-beta reverse primer, and each round lasted approximately 9 cycles. TCRdb re-derived calls from the multiplex PCR reads in MiXCR, one entry per CDR3 protein. The sample has about 110,000 distinct CDR3 sequences, about four fifths seen once; the top ten hold approximately 20%.

The receptor was isolated from a man aged 35 to 55 with primary liver carcinoma and hepatitis B virus infection. V gene TRBV30 combines with J gene TRBJ1-5; D unclear. Sequencing was carried out using liver tumor tissue from sampling region 3. The subset: tumor region T3, left-lateral pole. The CDR3 DNA follows: TGTGCCTGGAGGGTCGAGCCGAGCAATCAGCCCCAGCATTTT. Translated: CAWRVEPSNQPQHF.